This T cell receptor beta chain originates from a study of blood T cell repertoires in COVID-19. About the research overall: The United States, Italy and Spain provided the acute and convalescent COVID-19 samples. The analysed material was cDNA or gDNA that came from T cells, B-cell-depleted T cells, or PBMCs.

Method: immunoSEQ multiplex PCR; TCRdb's copy keeps in-frame clones and lacks some. The sample consists of 150,000 to 200,000 clones, 70% to 90% of them appearing once. Germline assignment: CDR1 SGHRS and CDR2 YFSETQ. The V gene end was trimmed by 0 bases and the J gene end by 6 bases; junction bases not matched to a gene: 4. This CDR3 has 14 residues. Sequencing was carried out using peripheral blood. The clonotype comes from a man between 70 and 80 years old with active or convalescent COVID-19. The chain is built from TRBV5-1 and TRBJ1-1; 8 nucleotides agree with TRBD1. The CDR3 loop is CASSLDPGGSEAFF. The CDR3 DNA reads TGCGCCAGCAGCTTGGATCCAGGGGGCTCTGAAGCTTTCTTT.